These T cell receptor beta chains were read from a single sample in a study of blood T cell repertoires in COVID-19. Only in-frame clones appear in the TCRdb table, and some are missing; sequencing was by immunoSEQ multiplex PCR. The sample shows 350,000 to 450,000 clones, around 85% of them seen only once. The sample comprised peripheral blood. These receptors were collected from a woman in her late teens or twenties with acute or convalescent COVID-19. The CDR3 runs from the conserved cysteine through the conserved F or W. Fields, in order: V gene, J gene, D gene, clone size, CDR3 DNA, CDR3 protein. D genes are given only for firm matches. Only part of the rows carry a size: once, few, many, or a class if the clone is expanded.

v_call: TRBV7-3
j_call: TRBJ2-1
d_call: TRBD2
clone_size: -
cdr3_nt: TGTGCCAGCAGCATTTTTCCGGGACTAGCGGGAGGGGTCTATAGGCAGTTCTTC
cdr3_aa: CASSIFPGLAGGVYRQFF

v_call: TRBV7-3
j_call: TRBJ2-5
d_call: TRBD2
clone_size: -
cdr3_nt: TGTGCCAGCAGCACCTACGGTGGGGCGGGAGGACGGGAAGAGACCCAGTACTTC
cdr3_aa: CASSTYGGAGGREETQYF

v_call: TRBV7-8
j_call: TRBJ1-5
d_call: TRBD1
clone_size: -
cdr3_nt: TGTGCCAGCAGCCCGGGACCGGGACAGGGGAACAATCAGCCCCAGCATTTT
cdr3_aa: CASSPGPGQGNNQPQHF

v_call: TRBV27
j_call: TRBJ2-7
d_call: -
clone_size: -
cdr3_nt: TGTGCCAGCAGTCCCCCGGGTAGCTACGAGCAGTACTTC
cdr3_aa: CASSPPGSYEQYF

v_call: TRBV7-9
j_call: TRBJ2-1
d_call: TRBD2
clone_size: -
cdr3_nt: TGTGCCAGCAGCTCCGTAGCGGGAAGTTTGGATGAGCAGTTCTTC
cdr3_aa: CASSSVAGSLDEQFF

v_call: TRBV7-3
j_call: TRBJ1-1
d_call: TRBD1
clone_size: -
cdr3_nt: TGTGCCAGCAGCTCGGGACAGGTCACTGAAGCTTTCTTT
cdr3_aa: CASSSGQVTEAFF

v_call: TRBV18
j_call: TRBJ2-7
d_call: TRBD2
clone_size: -
cdr3_nt: TGTGCCAGCTCACCTCGGGCTAGCGGGGCTAAGATCTACGAGCAGTACTTC
cdr3_aa: CASSPRASGAKIYEQYF

v_call: TRBV5-1
j_call: TRBJ1-5
d_call: -
clone_size: -
cdr3_nt: TGCGCCAGCAGCTTGGGGGGACAAAGGGATCAGCCCCAGCATTTT
cdr3_aa: CASSLGGQRDQPQHF

v_call: TRBV2
j_call: TRBJ2-7
d_call: -
clone_size: once
cdr3_nt: TGTGCCAGCAAGAAGGCGACAGGACGCATCGAGCAGTACTTC
cdr3_aa: CASKKATGRIEQYF

v_call: TRBV4-2
j_call: TRBJ1-2
d_call: -
clone_size: -
cdr3_nt: TGTGCCAGCAGCCAAGAGGACCAGGTGGGAGAGTATGGCTACACCTTC
cdr3_aa: CASSQEDQVGEYGYTF